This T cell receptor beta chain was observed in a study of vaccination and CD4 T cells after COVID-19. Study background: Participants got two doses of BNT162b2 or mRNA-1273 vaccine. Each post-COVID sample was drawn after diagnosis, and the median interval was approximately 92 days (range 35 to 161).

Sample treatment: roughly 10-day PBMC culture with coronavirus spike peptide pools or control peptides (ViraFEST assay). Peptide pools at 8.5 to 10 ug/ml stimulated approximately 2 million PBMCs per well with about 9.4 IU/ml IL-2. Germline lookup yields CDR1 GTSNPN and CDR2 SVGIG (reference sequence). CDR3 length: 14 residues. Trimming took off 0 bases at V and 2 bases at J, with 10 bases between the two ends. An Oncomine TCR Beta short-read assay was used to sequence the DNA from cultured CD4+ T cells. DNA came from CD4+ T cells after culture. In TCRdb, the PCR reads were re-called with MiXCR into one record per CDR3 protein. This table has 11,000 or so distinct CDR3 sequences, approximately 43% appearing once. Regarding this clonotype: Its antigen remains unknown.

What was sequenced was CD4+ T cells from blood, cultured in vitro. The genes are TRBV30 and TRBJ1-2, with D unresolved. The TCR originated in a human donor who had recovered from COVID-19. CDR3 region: CAWSVLGKNYGYTF. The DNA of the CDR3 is TGTGCCTGGAGTGTACTTGGGAAAAACTATGGCTACACCTTC.